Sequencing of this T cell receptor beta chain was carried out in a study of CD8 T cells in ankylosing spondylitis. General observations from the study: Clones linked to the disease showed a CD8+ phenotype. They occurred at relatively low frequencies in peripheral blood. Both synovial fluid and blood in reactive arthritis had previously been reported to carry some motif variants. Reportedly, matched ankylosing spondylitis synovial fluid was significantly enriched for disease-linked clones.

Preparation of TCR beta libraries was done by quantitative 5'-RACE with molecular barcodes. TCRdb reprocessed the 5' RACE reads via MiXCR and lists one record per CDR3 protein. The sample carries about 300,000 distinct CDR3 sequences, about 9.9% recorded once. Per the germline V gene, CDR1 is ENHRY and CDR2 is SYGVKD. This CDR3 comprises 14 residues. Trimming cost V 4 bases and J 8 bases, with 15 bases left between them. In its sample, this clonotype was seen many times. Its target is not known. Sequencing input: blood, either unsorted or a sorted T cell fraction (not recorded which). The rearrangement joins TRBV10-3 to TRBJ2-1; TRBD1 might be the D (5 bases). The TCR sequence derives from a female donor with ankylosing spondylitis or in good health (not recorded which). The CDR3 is CAISGLGVVDEQFF. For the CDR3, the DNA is TGTGCCATCAGTGGTCTAGGGGTTGTAGATGAGCAGTTCTTC.